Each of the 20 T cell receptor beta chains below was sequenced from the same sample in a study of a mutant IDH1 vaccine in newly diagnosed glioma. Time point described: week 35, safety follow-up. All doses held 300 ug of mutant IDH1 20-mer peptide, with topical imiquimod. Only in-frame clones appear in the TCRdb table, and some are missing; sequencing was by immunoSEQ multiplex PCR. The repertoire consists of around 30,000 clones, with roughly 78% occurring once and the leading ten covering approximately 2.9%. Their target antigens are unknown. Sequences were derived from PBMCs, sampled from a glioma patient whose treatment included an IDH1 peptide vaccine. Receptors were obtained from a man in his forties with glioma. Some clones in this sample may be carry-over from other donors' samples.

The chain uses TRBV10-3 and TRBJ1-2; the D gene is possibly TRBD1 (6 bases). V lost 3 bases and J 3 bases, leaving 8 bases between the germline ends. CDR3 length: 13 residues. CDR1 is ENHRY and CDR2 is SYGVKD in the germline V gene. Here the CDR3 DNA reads TGTGCCATCAGTGACCGGACAGACTATGGCTACACCTTC. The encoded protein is CAISDRTDYGYTF.

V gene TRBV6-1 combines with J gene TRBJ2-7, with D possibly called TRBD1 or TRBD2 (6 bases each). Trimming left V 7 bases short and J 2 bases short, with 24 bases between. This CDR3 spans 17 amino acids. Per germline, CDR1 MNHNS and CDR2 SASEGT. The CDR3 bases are TGTGCCAGCAATGACAGGATTTTCGTGGCGGGGACCTACGAGCAGTACTTC. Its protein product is CASNDRIFVAGTYEQYF.

DNA for the CDR3: TGCGCCAGCAGCTCCAGACGGGACTACACAGATACGCAGTATTTT. This gives the protein CASSSRRDYTDTQYF. The V call is TRBV5-1, the J call TRBJ2-3; 7 nucleotides agree with TRBD2. CDR1 and CDR2 (germline): SGHRS, YFSETQ. V was pared by 3 bases and J by 2 bases, with 6 bases of the junction left unmatched. The CDR3 is 15 residues long.

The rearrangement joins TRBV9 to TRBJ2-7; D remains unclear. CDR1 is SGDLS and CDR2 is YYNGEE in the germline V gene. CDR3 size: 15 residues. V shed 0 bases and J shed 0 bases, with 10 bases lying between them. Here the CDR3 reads CASSVEAQSSYEQYF. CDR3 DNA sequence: TGTGCCAGCAGCGTAGAGGCCCAGAGCTCCTACGAGCAGTACTTC.

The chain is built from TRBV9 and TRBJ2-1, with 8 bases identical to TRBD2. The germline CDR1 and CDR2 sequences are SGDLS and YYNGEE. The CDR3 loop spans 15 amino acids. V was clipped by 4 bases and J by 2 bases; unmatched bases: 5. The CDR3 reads CASSTEAGAYNEQFF. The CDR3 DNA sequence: TGTGCCAGCAGCACAGAAGCGGGGGCCTACAATGAGCAGTTCTTC.

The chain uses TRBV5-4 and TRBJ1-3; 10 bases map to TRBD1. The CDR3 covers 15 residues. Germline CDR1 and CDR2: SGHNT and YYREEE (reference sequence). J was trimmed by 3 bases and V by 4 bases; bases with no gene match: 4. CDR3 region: CASSRTGGYGNTIYF. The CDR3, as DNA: TGTGCCAGCAGCAGGACAGGGGGTTATGGAAACACCATATATTTT. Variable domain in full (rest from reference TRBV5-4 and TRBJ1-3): ETGVTQSPTHLIKTRGQQVTLRCSSQSGHNTVSWYQQALGQGPQFIFQYYREEENGRGNFPPRFSGLQFPNYSSELNVNALELDDSALYLCASSRTGGYGNTIYFGEGSWLTVV.

The CDR3 DNA follows: TGTGCCAGCAGCAAGGACAGGGTGGGTCCAAGGATGCCCCAGCATTTT. It yields the protein CASSKDRVGPRMPQHF. The chain joins TRBV7-8 to TRBJ1-5, with 8 bases that match TRBD1. CDR1 and CDR2 (germline): SGHVS, FQNEAQ. The junction had 15 bases not matched to a gene; V was cut back by 5 bases and J by 9 bases. The CDR3 runs 16 residues.

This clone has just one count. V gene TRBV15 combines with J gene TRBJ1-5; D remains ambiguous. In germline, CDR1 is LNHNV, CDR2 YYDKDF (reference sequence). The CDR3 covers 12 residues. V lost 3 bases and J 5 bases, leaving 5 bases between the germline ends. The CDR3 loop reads CATSRDDQPQHF. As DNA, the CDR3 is TGTGCCACCAGCAGGGATGATCAGCCCCAGCATTTT.

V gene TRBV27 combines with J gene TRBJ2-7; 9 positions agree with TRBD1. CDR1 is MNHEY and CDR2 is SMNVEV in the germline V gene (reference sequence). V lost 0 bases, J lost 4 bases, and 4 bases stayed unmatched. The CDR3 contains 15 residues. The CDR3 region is CASSLSGTGNYEQYF. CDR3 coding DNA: TGTGCCAGCAGTTTATCGGGGACAGGGAATTACGAGCAGTACTTC.

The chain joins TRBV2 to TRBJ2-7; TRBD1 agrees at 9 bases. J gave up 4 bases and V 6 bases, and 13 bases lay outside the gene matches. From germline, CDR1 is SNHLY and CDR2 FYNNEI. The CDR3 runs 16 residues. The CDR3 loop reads CASSHPVTGGAYEQYF. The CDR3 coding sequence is TGTGCCAGCAGCCACCCCGTCACAGGGGGCGCGTACGAGCAGTACTTC.

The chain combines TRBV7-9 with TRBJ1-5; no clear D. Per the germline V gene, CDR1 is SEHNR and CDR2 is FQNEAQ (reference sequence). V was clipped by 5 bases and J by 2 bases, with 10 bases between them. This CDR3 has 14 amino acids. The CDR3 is CASSPLEGNQPQHF. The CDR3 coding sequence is TGTGCCAGCAGCCCGCTCGAAGGCAATCAGCCCCAGCATTTT.

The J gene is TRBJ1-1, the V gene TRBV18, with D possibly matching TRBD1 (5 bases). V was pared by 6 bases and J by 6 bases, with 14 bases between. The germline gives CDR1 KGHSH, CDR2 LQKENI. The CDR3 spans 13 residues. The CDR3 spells CASSRAGVSEAFF. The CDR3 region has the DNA TGTGCCAGCTCCCGTGCGGGGGTATCTGAAGCTTTCTTT.

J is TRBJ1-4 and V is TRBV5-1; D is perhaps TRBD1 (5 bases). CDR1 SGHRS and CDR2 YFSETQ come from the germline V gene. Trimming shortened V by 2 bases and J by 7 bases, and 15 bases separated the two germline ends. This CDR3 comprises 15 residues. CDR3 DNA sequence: TGCGCCAGCAGCTTCGCCAGTAGGGGCGGTGAAAAACTGTTTTTT. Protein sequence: CASSFASRGGEKLFF. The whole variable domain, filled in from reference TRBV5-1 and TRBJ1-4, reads KAGVTQTPRYLIKTRGQQVTLSCSPISGHRSVSWYQQTPGQGLQFLFEYFSETQRNKGNFPGRFSGRQFSNSRSEMNVSTLELGDSALYLCASSFASRGGEKLFFGSGTQLSVL.

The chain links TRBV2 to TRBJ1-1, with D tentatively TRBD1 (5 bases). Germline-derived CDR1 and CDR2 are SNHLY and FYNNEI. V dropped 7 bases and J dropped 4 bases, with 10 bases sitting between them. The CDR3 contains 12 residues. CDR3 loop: CASKGVGTEAFF. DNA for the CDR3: TGTGCCAGCAAAGGGGTGGGCACTGAAGCTTTCTTT.

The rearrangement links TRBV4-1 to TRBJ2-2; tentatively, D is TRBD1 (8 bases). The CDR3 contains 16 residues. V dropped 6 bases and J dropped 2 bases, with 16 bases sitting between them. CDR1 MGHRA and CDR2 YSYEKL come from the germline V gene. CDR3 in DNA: TGCGCCAGCAGGGATTACAGGGGGGGAAACACCGGGGAGCTGTTTTTT. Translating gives CASRDYRGGNTGELFF.

The CDR3 DNA follows: TGCGCCAGCAGCCATGGTAACAGGGCGGCTTTCTTT. Translated, it gives CASSHGNRAAFF. The rearrangement uses TRBV4-1 and TRBJ1-1, with a possible D match to TRBD1 (6 bases). V was clipped by 3 bases and J by 11 bases, with 13 bases between them. This CDR3 has 12 amino acids. From germline, CDR1 is MGHRA and CDR2 YSYEKL.

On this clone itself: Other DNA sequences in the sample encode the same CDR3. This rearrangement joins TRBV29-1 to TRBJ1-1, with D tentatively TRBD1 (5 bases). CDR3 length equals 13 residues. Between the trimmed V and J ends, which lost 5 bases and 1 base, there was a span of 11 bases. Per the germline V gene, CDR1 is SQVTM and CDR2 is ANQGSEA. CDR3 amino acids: CSVPGTGNTEAFF. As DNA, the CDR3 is TGCAGCGTTCCAGGGACGGGGAACACTGAAGCTTTCTTT.

The CDR3 DNA is TGTGCCAGCAGCTTACCTGGGACCGGGGGAAGTGAAAAACTGTTTTTT. Its protein is CASSLPGTGGSEKLFF. The V gene is TRBV7-8, the J gene TRBJ1-4, with D possibly TRBD1 on 5 matching bases. V was cut by 2 bases and J by 7 bases, with 17 bases left in between. Germline CDR1 is SGHVS and CDR2 is FQNEAQ. This CDR3 comprises 16 residues.

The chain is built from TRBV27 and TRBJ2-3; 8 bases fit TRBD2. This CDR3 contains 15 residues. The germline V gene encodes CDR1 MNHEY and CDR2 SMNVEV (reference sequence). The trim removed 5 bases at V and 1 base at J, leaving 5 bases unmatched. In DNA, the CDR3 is TGTGCCAGCAGTATACTAGCGGCCCGCACAGATACGCAGTATTTT. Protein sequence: CASSILAARTDTQYF.

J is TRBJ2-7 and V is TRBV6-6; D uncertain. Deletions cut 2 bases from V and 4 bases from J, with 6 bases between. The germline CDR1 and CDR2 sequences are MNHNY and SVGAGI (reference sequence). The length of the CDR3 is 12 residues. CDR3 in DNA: TGTGCCAGCAGTTACAGCTGGTACGAGCAGTACTTC. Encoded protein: CASSYSWYEQYF.